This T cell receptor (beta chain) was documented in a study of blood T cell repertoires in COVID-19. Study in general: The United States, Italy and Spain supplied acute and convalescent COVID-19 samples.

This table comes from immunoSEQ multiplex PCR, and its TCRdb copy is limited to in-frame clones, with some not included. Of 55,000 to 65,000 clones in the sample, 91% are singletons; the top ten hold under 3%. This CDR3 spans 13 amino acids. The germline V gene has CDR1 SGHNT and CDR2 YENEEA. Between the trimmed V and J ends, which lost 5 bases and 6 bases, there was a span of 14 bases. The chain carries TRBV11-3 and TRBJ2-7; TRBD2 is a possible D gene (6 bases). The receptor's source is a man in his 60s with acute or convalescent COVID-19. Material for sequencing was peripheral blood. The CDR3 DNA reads TGTGCCAGCAGCCCGACTAGTCACGGCGAGCAGTACTTC. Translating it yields CASSPTSHGEQYF.